What follows are 2 T cell receptor delta chains derived from one specimen sequenced in a study of γδ T cells in repeated Plasmodium falciparum infection. TCRdb reanalyzed the multiplex PCR reads using CATT. The table records about 51,000 delta-chain clones, around 2% of them present only once. Vgamma9/Vdelta2+ and Vdelta2-negative gammadelta T cells were flow-sorted from PBMC for bulk sequencing. The sample taken for sequencing was gamma-delta T cells from blood. The receptors derive from a pool of human donors (malaria-infected and uninfected, not separated).

This clone was seen at least ten times. A read error is likely here: a far larger clone is one base away. The sample contains more than one DNA sequence encoding this CDR3. The chain carries TRDV2 and TRDJ1; 7 bases line up with TRDD2. The J gene, not given by TCRdb, was assigned here from a germline match of the nucleotide sequence. Germline CDR1 and CDR2: GEAIGNYY and EKD. V shed 4 bases, J shed 0 bases, and the junction held 31 bases outside the gene matches. This CDR3 has 23 residues. CDR3 DNA: TGTGCCTGTGATATGGTCGGATTCCTCCCAAACCTTCCTGCTGGAGCGTACACCGATAAACTCATCTTT. Its protein is CACDMVGFLPNLPAGAYTDKLIF.

Worth noting for this clone: Given a far larger clone just one base away, this is likely a sequencing read error. Other nucleotide sequences in the sample specify the same CDR3. This sequence joins TRDV3 and TRDJ1; possibly TRDD2 for D (9 bases). The CDR3 covers 20 residues. In germline, CDR1 is TVYSNPD, CDR2 GDNSRS (reference sequence). V was trimmed by 0 bases and J by 9 bases, leaving 38 bases between them. The CDR3 spells CAFSAFLHFPELGGPGELIF. The CDR3 nucleotides read TGTGCCTTTAGTGCCTTCCTACATTTTCCAGAACTGGGGGGCCCCGGAGAACTCATCTTT.